Listed below are T cell receptor beta chains from one sample, sequenced in a study of Graves' ophthalmopathy and Graves' hyperthyroidism. TCRdb reprocessed the multiplex PCR reads via MiXCR and lists one record per CDR3 protein. In the table there are roughly 480,000 distinct CDR3 sequences, 13% to 15% of which are singletons. Sequenced: blood. These receptors were obtained from a woman in her thirties with Graves' ophthalmopathy. Both conserved end residues are part of each CDR3.

>TRBV3-1
CASSRFSDYGYTF
>TRBV12-3/TRBV12-4
CASKRSNQPQHF
>TRBV6-5
CASSYSILAGETQYF
>TRBV5-1
CASRGVEMGLGYEQYF
>TRBV4-2
CASSPGIRANTEAFF
>TRBV7-9
CASSLRSAGTAETQYF
>TRBV6-4
CASSVTGTTGELFF
>TRBV6-1
CASMTGIGQPQHF
>TRBV5-1
CASSLSGGVSGANVLTF
>TRBV27
CASSSSGVYTF
>TRBV12-3/TRBV12-4
CASSFRYTEAFF
>TRBV28
CASSWYRDGYTF
>TRBV7-9
CASSLGQVNTGELFF
>TRBV24-1
CATSDPARRGAGELFF
>TRBV30
CAWSAARGQPQHF
>TRBV3-1
CASSQGQVSSYEQYF
>TRBV25-1
CASSESAGLAEETQYF
>TRBV5-1
CASSSDKTADEQYF
>TRBV29-1
CSAYRDTSVYEQYF
>TRBV6-5
CASSYSSRRGTEAFF
>TRBV5-1
CASTTEGNYGYTF
>TRBV6-2/TRBV6-3
CASSYPPDRSDTEAFF